This entry is about one T cell receptor (beta chain). What it binds is not known. This specimen comes from a study of cytomegalovirus exposure and HLA in healthy donors. At the level of the study: There were approximately 400 genotyped donors. Of these, roughly 84% fell in the genetic ancestry cluster associated with self-reported Caucasian donors.

Study-wide findings and caveats: Some highly shared sequence variants likely arose as a pipeline artifact.

Germline V gene sequence: CDR1 MNHEY, CDR2 SMNVEV (reference sequence). V was trimmed by 8 bases and J by 7 bases, leaving 15 bases between them. The length of the CDR3 is 13 residues. Primers for the PCR totalled 60 Vbeta and 13 Jbeta. This table comes from immunoSEQ multiplex PCR, and its TCRdb copy is limited to in-frame clones, with some not included. The table has some 170,000 clones, approximately 80% seen once. V and J are TRBV27 and TRBJ1-5; D perhaps matches TRBD1 (5 bases). Material: PBMCs. The TCR was taken from a man between 18 and 35 years old in good health and CMV-seropositive. The CDR3 region has the DNA TGTGCCAGCCGAAGGGGTGATGGGCAGCCCCAGCATTTT. Amino acid sequence: CASRRGDGQPQHF.